Shown below are 14 T cell receptor beta chains from a single sample sequenced in a study of identical twins. TCRdb itself ran the 5' RACE reads through MiXCR, one entry per CDR3 protein. The repertoire includes about 530,000 distinct CDR3 sequences, approximately 20% of them detected once, and approximately 0.48% sits in the top ten. These data also featured in a second study, about yellow fever vaccine responses in identical twins.

Sequencing used CD4+ T cells sorted from blood. All receptors derive from a woman between 18 and 29 years old in good health.

The DNA for the CDR3 is TGCGCCAGCAAGAACAAGATACAGGGACCGGACTACGAGCAGTACGTC. It encodes CASKNKIQGPDYEQYV. The gene calls are TRBV5-1 and TRBJ2-7; tentative D call: TRBD1 (6 bases). CDR3 length equals 16 residues. The germline V gene has CDR1 SGHRS and CDR2 YFSETQ. The V gene lost 6 bases and the J gene lost 3 bases, with 22 bases spanning the gap.

Only a few counts were recorded for this clonotype. V and J are TRBV15 and TRBJ1-4; D is ambiguous. The CDR3 extends over 17 amino acids. The germline V and J ends were trimmed by 0 bases and 0 bases, with 11 bases remaining between them. Looked up from germline, CDR1 is LNHNV and CDR2 is YYDKDF (reference sequence). The CDR3 spells CATSRDRGDATNEKLFF. For the CDR3, the DNA is TGTGCCACCAGCAGAGATCGCGGTGATGCAACTAATGAAAAACTGTTTTTT.

This clonotype came up many times. The rearrangement joins TRBV5-1 to TRBJ2-1; 7 bases agree with TRBD2. This CDR3 is 15 amino acids long. After removal of 3 bases from V and 6 bases from J, the junction contained 9 bases not matched to a gene. The germline V gene encodes CDR1 SGHRS and CDR2 YFSETQ. Here the CDR3 DNA reads TGCGCCAGCAGCTGGGGGGGAGCGGCAGGCAATGAGCAGTTCTTC. Translating it yields CASSWGGAAGNEQFF.

Concerning this clonotype: A junction end diverges from the germline sequence, so it may reflect a read error. This chain links TRBV12-3 or TRBV12-4 with TRBJ2-3; no clear D gene. The CDR3 sequence is 13 residues long. The CDR3 sequence is CASTPRFRDTQYF. The CDR3 region has the DNA TGTGCGAGCACCCCCAGGTTCAGGGATACGCAGTATTTT.

This clonotype occurred a few times. This chain links TRBV5-1 with TRBJ2-3, with a tentative D call TRBD1 (6 bases). The V gene's germline CDR1 is SGHRS and CDR2 YFSETQ. V lost 3 bases and J 0 bases, leaving 14 bases between the germline ends. There are 16 residues in the CDR3. In DNA, the CDR3 is TGCGCCAGCAGCTCGATACCTGACAGGAGCACAGATACGCAGTATTTT. Its translation: CASSSIPDRSTDTQYF. The variable domain in full, completed from reference TRBV5-1 and TRBJ2-3, reads KAGVTQTPRYLIKTRGQQVTLSCSPISGHRSVSWYQQTPGQGLQFLFEYFSETQRNKGNFPGRFSGRQFSNSRSEMNVSTLELGDSALYLCASSSIPDRSTDTQYFGPGTRLTVL.

The chain recombines TRBV29-1 with TRBJ2-1, with 7 bases fitting TRBD1. Trimming at V came to 1 base and at J to 14 bases, leaving 11 bases not matched to a gene. CDR3 length equals 13 residues. The V gene's germline CDR1 is SQVTM and CDR2 ANQGSEA. The CDR3 nucleotides read TGCAGCGTTGAAGTAAACTTGGGGCAGGGGGAGTTCTTC. Residues: CSVEVNLGQGEFF.

This clonotype has just a few counts. This chain joins TRBV5-1 and TRBJ2-7; 9 bases line up with TRBD2. Trimming cost V 0 bases and J 4 bases; bases outside gene matches: 5. Germline V CDR1 and CDR2: SGHRS, YFSETQ. CDR3 size: 15 residues. CDR3 in amino acids: CASSLVAGGRYEQYV. In DNA, the CDR3 is TGCGCCAGCAGCTTGGTGGCGGGGGGGAGGTACGAGCAGTACGTC.

This clonotype was counted only a few times. The chain has TRBV5-1 and TRBJ2-5; D unresolved. CDR3 length equals 15 residues. With 1 base removed from V and 3 bases from J, the gap between germline ends came to 13 bases. The germline V gene encodes CDR1 SGHRS and CDR2 YFSETQ. CDR3 nucleotides: TGCGCCAGCAGCTTGCAAAGGGCGTCCGAAGAGACCCAGTACTTC. Its protein product is CASSLQRASEETQYF.

This clonotype has a handful of counts. This rearrangement joins TRBV28 to TRBJ2-7, with a tentative D call TRBD1 (6 bases). The CDR3 loop spans 12 amino acids. V was trimmed by 5 bases and J by 7 bases, leaving 12 bases between them. Per the germline V gene, CDR1 is MDHEN and CDR2 is SYDVKM. CDR3 sequence (DNA): TGTGCCAGCAGTCCCCCAGGGGCGGAGCAGTACGTC. The encoded protein is CASSPPGAEQYV.

J is TRBJ2-1 and V is TRBV5-1; the match to TRBD2 covers 11 bases. Unmatched junction bases numbered 17, after V lost 9 bases and J lost 0 bases. The germline V gene has CDR1 SGHRS and CDR2 YFSETQ. The CDR3 is 19 residues long. Here the CDR3 DNA reads TGCGCCACCGCTGGAGGTCCGACTAGCGGGACCTCCTCCTACAATGAGCAGTTCTTC. Its translation: CATAGGPTSGTSSYNEQFF.

The chain recombines TRBV24-1 with TRBJ2-5; TRBD2 agrees at 8 bases. The CDR3 runs 16 residues. Trimming removed 3 bases from V and 5 bases from J; junction bases left unmatched: 10. Germline assignment: CDR1 KGHDR and CDR2 SFDVKD. CDR3 bases: TGTGCCACCAGTGATCCAGAAGCGGGAGAGATGGAGACCCAGTACTTC. Translating it yields CATSDPEAGEMETQYF.

This clonotype was seen a few times. The V and J genes are TRBV4-1 and TRBJ2-2, with 7 bases aligning to TRBD1. This CDR3 is 17 amino acids long. The junction had 10 bases not matched to a gene; V was cut back by 2 bases and J by 4 bases. Per the germline V gene, CDR1 is MGHRA and CDR2 is YSYEKL. Here the CDR3 DNA reads TGCGCCAGCAGCCAACTACAGGGGCCCCAGAGCACCGGGGAGCTGTTTTTT. Translating it yields CASSQLQGPQSTGELFF.

This clonotype occurred a few times. CDR3 nucleotide sequence: TGCAGTGCTAGTGTCGCAGGGGGCACCGGGGAGCTGTTTTTT. It codes for CSASVAGGTGELFF. The V call is TRBV20-1, the J call TRBJ2-2, with 7 bases aligning to TRBD1. CDR3 length: 14 amino acids. Germline CDR1 is DFQATT and CDR2 is SNEGSKA (reference sequence). The J segment lost 4 bases and the V segment lost 3 bases, leaving 5 bases of the junction unmatched.

V gene TRBV28 combines with J gene TRBJ2-3, with D possibly matching TRBD2 (6 bases). CDR3 length equals 14 residues. Between the trimmed V and J ends, which lost 1 base and 6 bases, there was a span of 11 bases. Germline V CDR1 and CDR2: MDHEN, SYDVKM. The CDR3 DNA is TGTGCCAGCAGTTTATTGCCGGGGGTCGATACGCAGTATTTT. Its protein product is CASSLLPGVDTQYF.